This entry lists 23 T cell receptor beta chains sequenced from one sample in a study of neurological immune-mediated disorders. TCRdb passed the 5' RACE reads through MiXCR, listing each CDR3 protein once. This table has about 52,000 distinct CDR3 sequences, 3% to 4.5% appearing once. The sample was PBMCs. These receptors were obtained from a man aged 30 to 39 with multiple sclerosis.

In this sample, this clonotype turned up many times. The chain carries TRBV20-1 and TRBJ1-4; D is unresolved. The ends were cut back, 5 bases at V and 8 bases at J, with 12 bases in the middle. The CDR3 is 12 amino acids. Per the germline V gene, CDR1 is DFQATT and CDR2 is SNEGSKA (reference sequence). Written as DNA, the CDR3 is TGCAGTGCTCTCGTTAGAGGAGAAAAACTGTTTTTT. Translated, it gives CSALVRGEKLFF.

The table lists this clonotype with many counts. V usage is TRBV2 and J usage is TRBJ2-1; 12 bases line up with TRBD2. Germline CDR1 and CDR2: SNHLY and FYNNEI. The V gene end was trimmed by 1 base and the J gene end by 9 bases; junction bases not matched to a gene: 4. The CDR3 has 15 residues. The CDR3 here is CASSEGLAGVSEQFF. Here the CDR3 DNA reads TGTGCCAGCAGTGAAGGACTAGCGGGGGTTAGTGAGCAGTTCTTC. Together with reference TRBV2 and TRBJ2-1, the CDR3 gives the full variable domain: EPEVTQTPSHQVTQMGQEVILRCVPISNHLYFYWYRQILGQKVEFLVSFYNNEISEKSEIFDDQFSVERPDGSNFTLKIRSTKLEDSAMYFCASSEGLAGVSEQFFGPGTRLTVL.

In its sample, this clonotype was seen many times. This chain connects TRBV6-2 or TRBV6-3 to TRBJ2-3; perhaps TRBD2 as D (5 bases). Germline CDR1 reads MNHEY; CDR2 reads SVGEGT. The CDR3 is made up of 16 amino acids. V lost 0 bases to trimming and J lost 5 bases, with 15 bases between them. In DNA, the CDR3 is TGTGCCAGCAGTTACTCGCCGGGGTTAGCTGGAGATACGCAGTATTTT. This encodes CASSYSPGLAGDTQYF.

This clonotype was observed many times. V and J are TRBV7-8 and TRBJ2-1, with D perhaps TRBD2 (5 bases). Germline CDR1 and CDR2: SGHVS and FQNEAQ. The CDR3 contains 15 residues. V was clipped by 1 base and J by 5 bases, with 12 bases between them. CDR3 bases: TGTGCCAGCAGCTTAGGAGGGATAAACGACAATGAGCAGTTCTTC. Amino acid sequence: CASSLGGINDNEQFF.

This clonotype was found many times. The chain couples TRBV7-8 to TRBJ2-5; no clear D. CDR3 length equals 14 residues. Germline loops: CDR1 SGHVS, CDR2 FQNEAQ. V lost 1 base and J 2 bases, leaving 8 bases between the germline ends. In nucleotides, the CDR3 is TGTGCCAGCAGCTTAGGTGTGGGGCAAGAGACCCAGTACTTC. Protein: CASSLGVGQETQYF.

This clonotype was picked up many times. CDR3 sequence reads: CSARDTSGRATDTQYF. The DNA of the CDR3 is TGCAGTGCTAGAGATACTAGCGGGAGGGCCACAGATACGCAGTATTTT. The chain joins TRBV20-1 to TRBJ2-3; 13 nucleotides match TRBD2. The CDR3 runs 16 residues. V lost 0 bases and J lost 2; bases outside the gene matches: 2. Germline assignment: CDR1 DFQATT and CDR2 SNEGSKA (reference sequence).

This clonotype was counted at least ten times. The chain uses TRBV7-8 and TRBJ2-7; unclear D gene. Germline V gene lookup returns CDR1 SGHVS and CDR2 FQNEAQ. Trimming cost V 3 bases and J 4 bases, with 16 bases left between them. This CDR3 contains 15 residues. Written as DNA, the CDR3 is TGTGCCAGCAGCTTTCCGGCCTCCCGACCTTACGAGCAGTACTTC. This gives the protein CASSFPASRPYEQYF.

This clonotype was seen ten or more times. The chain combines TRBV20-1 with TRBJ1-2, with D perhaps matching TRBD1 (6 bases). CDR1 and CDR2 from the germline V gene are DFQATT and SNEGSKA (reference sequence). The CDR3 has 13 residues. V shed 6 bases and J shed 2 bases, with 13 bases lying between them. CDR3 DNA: TGCAGTGCGCCGATGACAGGAAACTATGGCTACACCTTC. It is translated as CSAPMTGNYGYTF.

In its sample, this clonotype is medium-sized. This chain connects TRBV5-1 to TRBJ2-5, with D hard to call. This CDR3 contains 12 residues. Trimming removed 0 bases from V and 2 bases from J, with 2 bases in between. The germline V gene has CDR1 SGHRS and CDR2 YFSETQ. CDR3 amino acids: CASSLEQETQYF. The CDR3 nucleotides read TGCGCCAGCAGCTTGGAGCAAGAGACCCAGTACTTC. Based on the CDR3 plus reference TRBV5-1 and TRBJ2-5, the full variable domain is KAGVTQTPRYLIKTRGQQVTLSCSPISGHRSVSWYQQTPGQGLQFLFEYFSETQRNKGNFPGRFSGRQFSNSRSEMNVSTLELGDSALYLCASSLEQETQYFGPGTRLLVL.

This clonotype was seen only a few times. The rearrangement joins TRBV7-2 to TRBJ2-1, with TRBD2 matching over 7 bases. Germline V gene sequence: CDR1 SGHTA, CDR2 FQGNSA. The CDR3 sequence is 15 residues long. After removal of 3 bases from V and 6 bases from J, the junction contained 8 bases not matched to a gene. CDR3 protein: CASSFGTTASNEQFF. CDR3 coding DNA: TGTGCCAGCAGCTTCGGGACTACTGCTAGCAATGAGCAGTTCTTC.

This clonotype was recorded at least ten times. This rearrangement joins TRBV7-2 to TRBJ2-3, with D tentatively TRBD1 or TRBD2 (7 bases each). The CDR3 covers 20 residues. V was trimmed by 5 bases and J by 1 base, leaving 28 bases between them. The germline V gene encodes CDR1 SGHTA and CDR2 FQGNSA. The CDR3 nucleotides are TGTGCCAGCAGCCCGCCGGGGCGGCGGGGGACAGAGGTCGGCACAGATACGCAGTATTTT. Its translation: CASSPPGRRGTEVGTDTQYF.

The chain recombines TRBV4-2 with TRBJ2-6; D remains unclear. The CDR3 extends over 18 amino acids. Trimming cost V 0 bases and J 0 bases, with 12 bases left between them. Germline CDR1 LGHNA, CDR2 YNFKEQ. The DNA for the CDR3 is TGTGCCAGCAGCCAAGATTTAATCTCGAGCTCTGGGGCCAACGTCCTGACTTTC. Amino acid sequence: CASSQDLISSSGANVLTF.

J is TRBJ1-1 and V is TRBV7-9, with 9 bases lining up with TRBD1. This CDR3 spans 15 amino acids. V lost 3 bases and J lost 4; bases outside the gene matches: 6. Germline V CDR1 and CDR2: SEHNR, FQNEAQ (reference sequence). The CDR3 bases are TGTGCCAGCAGCTTGGGGGACAGGGACAGCACTGAAGCTTTCTTT. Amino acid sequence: CASSLGDRDSTEAFF.

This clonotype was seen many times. The CDR3 loop is CASIQGFTMNTEAFF. CDR3 in DNA: TGTGCCAGCATTCAGGGGTTCACAATGAACACTGAAGCTTTCTTT. The chain uses TRBV2 and TRBJ1-1; tentative D call: TRBD1 (6 bases). Germline CDR1 SNHLY, CDR2 FYNNEI. V shed 7 bases and J shed 0 bases, with 15 bases lying between them. The CDR3 length is 15 residues.

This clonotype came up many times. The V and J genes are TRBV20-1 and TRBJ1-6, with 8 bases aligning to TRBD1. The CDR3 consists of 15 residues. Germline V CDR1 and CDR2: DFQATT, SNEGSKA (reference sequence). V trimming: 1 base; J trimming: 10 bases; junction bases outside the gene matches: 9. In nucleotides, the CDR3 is TGCAGTGCTAGAGGCGCAGGGGGCGCGGGATCACCCCTCCACTTT. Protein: CSARGAGGAGSPLHF.

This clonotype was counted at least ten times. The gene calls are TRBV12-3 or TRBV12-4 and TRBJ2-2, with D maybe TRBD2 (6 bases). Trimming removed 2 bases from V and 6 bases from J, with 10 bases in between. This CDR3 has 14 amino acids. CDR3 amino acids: CASSLTGVAGELFF. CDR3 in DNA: TGTGCCAGCAGTTTAACGGGAGTGGCCGGGGAGCTGTTTTTT.

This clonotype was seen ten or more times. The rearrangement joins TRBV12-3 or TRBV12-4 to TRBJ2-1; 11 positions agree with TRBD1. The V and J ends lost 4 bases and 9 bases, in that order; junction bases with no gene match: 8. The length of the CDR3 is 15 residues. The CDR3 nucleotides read TGTGCCAGCAGTTACGGGACAGGGGGGAAGGGTGAGCAGTTCTTC. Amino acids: CASSYGTGGKGEQFF.

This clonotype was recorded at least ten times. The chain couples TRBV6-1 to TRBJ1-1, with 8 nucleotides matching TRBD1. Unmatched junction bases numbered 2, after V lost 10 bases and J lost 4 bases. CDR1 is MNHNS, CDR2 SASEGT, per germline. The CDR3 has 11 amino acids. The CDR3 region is CATDRGTEAFF. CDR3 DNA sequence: TGTGCCACCGACAGGGGCACTGAAGCTTTCTTT.

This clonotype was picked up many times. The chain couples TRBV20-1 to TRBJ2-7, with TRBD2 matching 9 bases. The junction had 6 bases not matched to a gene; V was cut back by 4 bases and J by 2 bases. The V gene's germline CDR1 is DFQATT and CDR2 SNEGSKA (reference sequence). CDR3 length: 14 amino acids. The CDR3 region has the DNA TGCAGTGCTACGTGGGCTAGCGGGACCTACGAGCAGTACTTC. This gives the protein CSATWASGTYEQYF.

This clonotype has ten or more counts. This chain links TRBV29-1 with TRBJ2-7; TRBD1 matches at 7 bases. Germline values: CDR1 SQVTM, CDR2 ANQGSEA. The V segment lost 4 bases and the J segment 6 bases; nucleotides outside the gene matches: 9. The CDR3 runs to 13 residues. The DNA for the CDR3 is TGCAGCGTTGGAGAAACAACAGGGGCCGAGCAGTACTTC. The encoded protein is CSVGETTGAEQYF.

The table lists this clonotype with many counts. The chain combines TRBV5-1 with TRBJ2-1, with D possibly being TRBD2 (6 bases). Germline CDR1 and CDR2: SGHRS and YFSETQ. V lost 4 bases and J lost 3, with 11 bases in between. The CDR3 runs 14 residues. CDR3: CASSLATNYNEQFF. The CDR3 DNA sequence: TGCGCCAGCAGCCTAGCGACAAACTACAATGAGCAGTTCTTC.

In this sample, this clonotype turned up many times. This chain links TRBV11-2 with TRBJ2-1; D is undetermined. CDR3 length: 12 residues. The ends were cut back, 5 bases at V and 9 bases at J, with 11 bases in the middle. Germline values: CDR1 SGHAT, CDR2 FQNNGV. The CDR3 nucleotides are TGTGCCAGCAGCCCACACCTTAGTGAGCAGTTCTTC. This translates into CASSPHLSEQFF.

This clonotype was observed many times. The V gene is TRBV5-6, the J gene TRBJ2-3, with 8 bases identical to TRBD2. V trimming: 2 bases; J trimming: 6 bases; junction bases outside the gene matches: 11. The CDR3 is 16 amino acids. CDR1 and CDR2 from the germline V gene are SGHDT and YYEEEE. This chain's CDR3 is CASSFVAGPTRDTQYF. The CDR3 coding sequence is TGTGCCAGCAGCTTCGTAGCGGGGCCCACGAGGGATACGCAGTATTTT.